Listed below are T cell receptor beta chains from one sample, sequenced in a study of blood T cell repertoires in COVID-19. TCRdb's copy holds only in-frame clones and misses some; the assay was immunoSEQ multiplex PCR. The profile covers 150,000 or so clones, with 84% appearing a single time and 10% to 15% taken by the ten largest. The sequenced sample was PBMCs or T cells enriched from blood (not recorded which). The receptor source for this set is a man between 45 and 60 years old who had recovered from COVID-19. Both conserved end residues are part of each CDR3. Fields, in order: CDR3 DNA, CDR3 protein, clone size, J gene, D gene, V gene. The D gene is left open where the match is weak. Size is stated for part of the rows, as once, few or many counts, or as a class when the clone is expanded.

CDR3 DNA: TGTGCCAGCAGCTTAGCGTCCCAGGGGGCGTATAATTCACCCCTCCACTTT
CDR3 protein: CASSLASQGAYNSPLHF
clone size: NA
J gene: TRBJ1-6
D gene: TRBD1
V gene: TRBV7-9

CDR3 DNA: TGTGCCAGCATGAGGAAGAACACTGAAGCTTTCTTT
CDR3 protein: CASMRKNTEAFF
clone size: NA
J gene: TRBJ1-1
D gene: NA
V gene: TRBV12-3/TRBV12-4

CDR3 DNA: TGCGCCAGCAGCCAAGGGGGCCGTAGCACAGATACGCAGTATTTT
CDR3 protein: CASSQGGRSTDTQYF
clone size: NA
J gene: TRBJ2-3
D gene: NA
V gene: TRBV4-3

CDR3 DNA: TGTGCCAGCAGCTTGGGGGGCCTGGGTGAAGAGACCCAGTACTTC
CDR3 protein: CASSLGGLGEETQYF
clone size: NA
J gene: TRBJ2-5
D gene: NA
V gene: TRBV5-4

CDR3 DNA: TGTGCCAGCAGTGGCCAGGGGGCCGGTGGCTACACCTTC
CDR3 protein: CASSGQGAGGYTF
clone size: NA
J gene: TRBJ1-2
D gene: TRBD1
V gene: TRBV2

CDR3 DNA: TGTGCCAGCAGCCGAGAGGTCACGAGCGGCTACACCTTC
CDR3 protein: CASSREVTSGYTF
clone size: NA
J gene: TRBJ1-2
D gene: NA
V gene: TRBV7-2

CDR3 DNA: TGTGCCACCACTTGGTTGGGCAGGGAGGGAGGGCCCCAGCATTTT
CDR3 protein: CATTWLGREGGPQHF
clone size: NA
J gene: TRBJ1-5
D gene: NA
V gene: TRBV28

CDR3 DNA: TGTGCCAGCAGTCCCGGACAGAACTATGGCTACACCTTC
CDR3 protein: CASSPGQNYGYTF
clone size: NA
J gene: TRBJ1-2
D gene: NA
V gene: TRBV7-2

CDR3 DNA: TGTGCCAGTAGTATATGGCAGGGCAGTGGCTACACCTTC
CDR3 protein: CASSIWQGSGYTF
clone size: NA
J gene: TRBJ1-2
D gene: NA
V gene: TRBV19

CDR3 DNA: TGTGCCAGCAGCTTATTGTTGCGGGCCGAGCAGTACTTC
CDR3 protein: CASSLLLRAEQYF
clone size: once
J gene: TRBJ2-7
D gene: NA
V gene: TRBV7-3

CDR3 DNA: TGTGCCAGCAGTCCGACGACTCCCCCAGAGACCCAGTACTTC
CDR3 protein: CASSPTTPPETQYF
clone size: NA
J gene: TRBJ2-5
D gene: NA
V gene: TRBV6-2/TRBV6-3

CDR3 DNA: TGTGCCACTACGACAGGGAACACAGATACGCAGTATTTT
CDR3 protein: CATTTGNTDTQYF
clone size: NA
J gene: TRBJ2-3
D gene: TRBD1
V gene: TRBV6-5

CDR3 DNA: TGTGCCAGTTCTGGGCGGGAGACGGGCACAGATACGCAGTATTTT
CDR3 protein: CASSGRETGTDTQYF
clone size: NA
J gene: TRBJ2-3
D gene: TRBD2
V gene: TRBV10-3

CDR3 DNA: TGTGCCAGCAGCCGCAGGGGGAACACTGAAGCTTTCTTT
CDR3 protein: CASSRRGNTEAFF
clone size: NA
J gene: TRBJ1-1
D gene: NA
V gene: TRBV11-2

CDR3 DNA: TGTGCCAGCAGCCCGACAGTGACCACCGGGGAGCTGTTTTTT
CDR3 protein: CASSPTVTTGELFF
clone size: once
J gene: TRBJ2-2
D gene: NA
V gene: TRBV7-9

CDR3 DNA: TGTGCCAGCAGCCAGGACAGGAACACTGAAGCTTTCTTT
CDR3 protein: CASSQDRNTEAFF
clone size: NA
J gene: TRBJ1-1
D gene: NA
V gene: TRBV11-2

CDR3 DNA: TGTGCCAGCAGCTTAGCAGGGGCAGGTGGGAACTATGGCTACACCTTC
CDR3 protein: CASSLAGAGGNYGYTF
clone size: NA
J gene: TRBJ1-2
D gene: NA
V gene: TRBV7-9

CDR3 DNA: TGTGCCAGCAGCTTAGAGACAGGGGATGGCTACACCTTC
CDR3 protein: CASSLETGDGYTF
clone size: NA
J gene: TRBJ1-2
D gene: TRBD1
V gene: TRBV11-2

CDR3 DNA: TGTGCCAGCACCCGTAATGACTATGGCTACACCTTC
CDR3 protein: CASTRNDYGYTF
clone size: NA
J gene: TRBJ1-2
D gene: NA
V gene: TRBV12-3/TRBV12-4

CDR3 DNA: TGTGCCAGCAGCCCCCAGGGGTATGATGGCTACACCTTC
CDR3 protein: CASSPQGYDGYTF
clone size: NA
J gene: TRBJ1-2
D gene: NA
V gene: TRBV7-6

CDR3 DNA: TGTGCCAGTTCCATGAGCTCCTATAATTCACCCCTCCACTTT
CDR3 protein: CASSMSSYNSPLHF
clone size: NA
J gene: TRBJ1-6
D gene: NA
V gene: TRBV18

CDR3 DNA: TGTGCCAGTAGTATTAACAGTCCCGGGGGCGAGCAGTACTTC
CDR3 protein: CASSINSPGGEQYF
clone size: NA
J gene: TRBJ2-7
D gene: NA
V gene: TRBV19

CDR3 DNA: TGTGCCAGCAGTTACTTCGACAGGGACTATGGCTACACCTTC
CDR3 protein: CASSYFDRDYGYTF
clone size: NA
J gene: TRBJ1-2
D gene: TRBD1
V gene: TRBV6-5

CDR3 DNA: TGTGCCAGCAGCCCTAGCGGGGGGTACCAAGAGACCCAGTACTTC
CDR3 protein: CASSPSGGYQETQYF
clone size: NA
J gene: TRBJ2-5
D gene: TRBD2
V gene: TRBV3-1/TRBV3-2

CDR3 DNA: TGTGCCAGTGCCGCGGGGACGAACTCTGGGGCCAACGTCCTGACTTTC
CDR3 protein: CASAAGTNSGANVLTF
clone size: NA
J gene: TRBJ2-6
D gene: NA
V gene: TRBV18